This T cell receptor beta chain was recovered during a study of OX40 agonist ivuxolimab in advanced cancers. Profiling relied on immunoSEQ multiplex PCR, and the TCRdb table lists in-frame clones only, not all of them. The sample holds approximately 70,000 clones; roughly 88% are singletons and the top ten take more than 2.5%. The cohort excluded patients with autoimmune disease history or systemic immunosuppression. At cycle 4 day 1, cycle 7 day 1, and baseline, blood was sampled. Trimming cost V 3 bases and J 6 bases; bases outside gene matches: 5. CDR1 is SGHRS, CDR2 YFSETQ, per germline. There are 14 residues in the CDR3.

This clonotype was obtained from an adult with an advanced solid tumor such as melanoma, head and neck, liver or kidney cancer. The chain employs TRBV5-1 and TRBJ2-1; 8 bases match TRBD2. The sample here was CD4+ or CD8+ T cells sorted from blood, taken in a trial of the OX40 agonist ivuxolimab. CDR3 coding DNA: TGCGCCAGCAGCTCCGGACTAGCTTTCAATGAGCAGTTCTTC. Amino acids: CASSSGLAFNEQFF.